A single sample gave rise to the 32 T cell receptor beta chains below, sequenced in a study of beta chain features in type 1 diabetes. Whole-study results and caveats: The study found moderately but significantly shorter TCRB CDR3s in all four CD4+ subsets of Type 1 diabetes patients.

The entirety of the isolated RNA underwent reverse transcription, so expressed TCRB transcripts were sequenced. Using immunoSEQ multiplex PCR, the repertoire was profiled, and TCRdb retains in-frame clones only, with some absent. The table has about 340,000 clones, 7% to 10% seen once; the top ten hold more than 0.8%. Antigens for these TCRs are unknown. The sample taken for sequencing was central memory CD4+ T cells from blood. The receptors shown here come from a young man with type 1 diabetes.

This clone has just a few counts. The CDR3 region has the DNA TGTGCCAGCAGCTTAGATATGATATCACCCCTCCACTTT. Its translation: CASSLDMISPLHF. This sequence joins TRBV7-9 and TRBJ1-6; D remains ambiguous. Germline CDR1 reads SEHNR; CDR2 reads FQNEAQ (reference sequence). V dropped 1 base and J dropped 10 bases, with 8 bases sitting between them. CDR3 length equals 13 residues.

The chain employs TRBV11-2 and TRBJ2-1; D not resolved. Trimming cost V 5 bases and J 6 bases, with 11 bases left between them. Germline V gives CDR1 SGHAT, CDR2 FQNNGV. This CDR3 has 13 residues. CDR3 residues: CASSARRANEQFF. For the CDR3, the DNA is TGTGCCAGCAGCGCCCGAAGGGCCAATGAGCAGTTCTTC.

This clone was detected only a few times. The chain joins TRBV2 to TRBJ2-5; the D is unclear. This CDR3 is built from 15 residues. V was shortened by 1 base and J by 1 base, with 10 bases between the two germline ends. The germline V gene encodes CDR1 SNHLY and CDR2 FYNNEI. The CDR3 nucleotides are TGTGCCAGCAGTGAAGAAGTGACTCGCCAAGAGACCCAGTACTTC. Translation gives CASSEEVTRQETQYF.

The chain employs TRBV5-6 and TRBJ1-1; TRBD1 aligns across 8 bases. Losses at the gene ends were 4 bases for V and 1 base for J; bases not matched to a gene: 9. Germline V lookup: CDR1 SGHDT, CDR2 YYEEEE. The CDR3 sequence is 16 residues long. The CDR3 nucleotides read TGTGCCAGCAGCCCAATCCCCGGGACAGGGAACACTGAAGCTTTCTTT. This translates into CASSPIPGTGNTEAFF.

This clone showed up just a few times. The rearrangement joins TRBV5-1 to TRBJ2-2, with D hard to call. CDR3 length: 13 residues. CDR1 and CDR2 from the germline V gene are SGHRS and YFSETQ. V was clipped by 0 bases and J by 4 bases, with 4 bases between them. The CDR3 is CASSLVATGELFF. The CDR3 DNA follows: TGCGCCAGCAGCTTGGTTGCCACCGGGGAGCTGTTTTTT.

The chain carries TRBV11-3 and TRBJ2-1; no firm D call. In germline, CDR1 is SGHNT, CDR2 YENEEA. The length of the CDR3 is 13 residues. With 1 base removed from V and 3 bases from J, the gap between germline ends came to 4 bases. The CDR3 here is CASSLGSYNEQFF. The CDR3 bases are TGTGCCAGCAGCTTAGGTAGCTACAATGAGCAGTTCTTC.

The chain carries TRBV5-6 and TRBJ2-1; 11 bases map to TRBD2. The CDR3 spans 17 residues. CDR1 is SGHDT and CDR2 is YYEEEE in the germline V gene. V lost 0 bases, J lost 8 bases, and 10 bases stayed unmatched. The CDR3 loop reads CASSLVLAGDGPHEQFF. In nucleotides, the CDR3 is TGTGCCAGCAGCTTGGTACTAGCGGGGGATGGGCCCCATGAGCAGTTCTTC.

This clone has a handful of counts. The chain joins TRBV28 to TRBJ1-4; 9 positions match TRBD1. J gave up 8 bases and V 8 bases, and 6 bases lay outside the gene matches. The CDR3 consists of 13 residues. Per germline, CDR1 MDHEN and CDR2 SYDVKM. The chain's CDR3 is CASGDRGEEKLFF. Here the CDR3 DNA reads TGTGCCAGCGGAGACAGGGGGGAAGAAAAACTGTTTTTT.

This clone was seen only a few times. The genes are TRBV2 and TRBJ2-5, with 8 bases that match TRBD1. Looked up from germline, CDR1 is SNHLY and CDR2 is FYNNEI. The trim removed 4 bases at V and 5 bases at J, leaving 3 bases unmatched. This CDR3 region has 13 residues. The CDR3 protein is CASSGDRGETQYF. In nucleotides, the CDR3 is TGTGCCAGCAGTGGCGACAGGGGTGAGACCCAGTACTTC.

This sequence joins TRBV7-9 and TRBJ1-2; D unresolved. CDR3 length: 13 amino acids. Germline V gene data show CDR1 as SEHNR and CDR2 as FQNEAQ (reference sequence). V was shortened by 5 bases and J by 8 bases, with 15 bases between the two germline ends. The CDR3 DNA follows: TGTGCCAGCAGCGAAAGACAATATGAGGGCTACACCTTC. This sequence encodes CASSERQYEGYTF.

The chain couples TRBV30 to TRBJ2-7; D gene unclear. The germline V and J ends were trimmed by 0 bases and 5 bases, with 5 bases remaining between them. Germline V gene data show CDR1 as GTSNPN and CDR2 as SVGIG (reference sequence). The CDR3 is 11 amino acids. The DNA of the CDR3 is TGTGCCTGGAGTGTACTCCACGAGCAGTACTTC. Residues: CAWSVLHEQYF.

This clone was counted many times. CDR3 sequence reads: CASSYDPNTF. The CDR3 bases are TGTGCCAGCAGCTACGATCCGAACACCTTC. V and J are TRBV27 and TRBJ1-2; D ambiguous. The germline CDR1 and CDR2 sequences are MNHEY and SMNVEV (reference sequence). The CDR3 totals 10 residues. The germline V and J ends were trimmed by 6 bases and 12 bases, with 11 bases remaining between them.

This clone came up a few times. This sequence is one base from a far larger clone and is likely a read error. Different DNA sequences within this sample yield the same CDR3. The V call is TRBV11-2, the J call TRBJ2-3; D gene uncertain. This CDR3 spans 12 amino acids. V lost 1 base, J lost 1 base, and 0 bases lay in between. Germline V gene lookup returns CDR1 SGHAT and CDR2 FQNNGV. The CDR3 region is CASSLGTDTQYF. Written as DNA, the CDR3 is TGTGCCAGCAGCTTAGGCACAGATACGCAGTATTTT. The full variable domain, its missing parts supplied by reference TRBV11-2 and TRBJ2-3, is EAGVAQSPRYKIIEKRQSVAFWCNPISGHATLYWYQQILGQGPKLLIQFQNNGVVDDSQLPKDRFSAERLKGVDSTLKIQPAKLEDSAVYLCASSLGTDTQYFGPGTRLTVL.

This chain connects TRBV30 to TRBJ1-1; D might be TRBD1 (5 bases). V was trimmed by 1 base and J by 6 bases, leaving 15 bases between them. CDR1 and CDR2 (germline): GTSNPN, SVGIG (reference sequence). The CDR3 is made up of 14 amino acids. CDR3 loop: CAWSALTGEAEAFF. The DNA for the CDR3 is TGTGCCTGGAGTGCCCTTACGGGGGAGGCTGAAGCTTTCTTT.

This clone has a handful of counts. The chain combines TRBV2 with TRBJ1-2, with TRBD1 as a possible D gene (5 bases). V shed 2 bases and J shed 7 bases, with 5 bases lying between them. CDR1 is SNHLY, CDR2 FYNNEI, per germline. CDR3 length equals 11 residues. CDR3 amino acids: CASSEQGGYTF. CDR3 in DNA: TGTGCCAGCAGTGAACAGGGTGGCTACACCTTC.

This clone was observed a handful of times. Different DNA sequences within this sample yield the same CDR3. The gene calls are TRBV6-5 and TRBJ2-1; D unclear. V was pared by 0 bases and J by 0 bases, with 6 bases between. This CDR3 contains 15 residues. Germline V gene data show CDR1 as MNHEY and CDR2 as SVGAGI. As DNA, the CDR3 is TGTGCCAGCAGTTACTCGGTGTCCTCCTACAATGAGCAGTTCTTC. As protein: CASSYSVSSYNEQFF.

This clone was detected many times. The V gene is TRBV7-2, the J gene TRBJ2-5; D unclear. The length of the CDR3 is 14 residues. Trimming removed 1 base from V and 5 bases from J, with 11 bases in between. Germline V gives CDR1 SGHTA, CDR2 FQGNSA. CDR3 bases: TGTGCCAGCAGCTTAGAGGCCAGATCCGAGACCCAGTACTTC. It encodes CASSLEARSETQYF.

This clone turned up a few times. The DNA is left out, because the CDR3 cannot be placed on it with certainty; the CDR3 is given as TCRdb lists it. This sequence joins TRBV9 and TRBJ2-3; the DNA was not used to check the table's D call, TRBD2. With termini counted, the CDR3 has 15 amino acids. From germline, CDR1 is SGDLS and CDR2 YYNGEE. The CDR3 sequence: CASSLSWEGTDTQYF.

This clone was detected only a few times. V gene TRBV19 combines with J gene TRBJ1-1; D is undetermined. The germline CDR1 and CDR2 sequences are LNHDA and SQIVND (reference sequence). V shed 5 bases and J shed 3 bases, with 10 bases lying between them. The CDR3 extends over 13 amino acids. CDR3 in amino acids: CASSALKYTEAFF. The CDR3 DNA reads TGTGCCAGTAGTGCTTTAAAGTACACTGAAGCTTTCTTT.

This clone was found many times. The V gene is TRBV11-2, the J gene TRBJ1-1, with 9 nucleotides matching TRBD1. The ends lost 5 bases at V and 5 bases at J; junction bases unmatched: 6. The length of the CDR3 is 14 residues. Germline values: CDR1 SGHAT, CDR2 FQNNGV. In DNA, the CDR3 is TGTGCCAGCAGCCTTCAGGACAGGGGAACTGAAGCTTTCTTT. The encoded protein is CASSLQDRGTEAFF.

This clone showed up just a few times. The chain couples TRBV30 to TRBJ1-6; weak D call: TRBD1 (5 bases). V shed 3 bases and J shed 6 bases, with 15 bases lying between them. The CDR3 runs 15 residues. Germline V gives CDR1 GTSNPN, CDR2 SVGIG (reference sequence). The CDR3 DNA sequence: TGTGCCTGGAGGGGGACGGGAGGGTTTAATTCACCCCTCCACTTT. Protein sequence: CAWRGTGGFNSPLHF.

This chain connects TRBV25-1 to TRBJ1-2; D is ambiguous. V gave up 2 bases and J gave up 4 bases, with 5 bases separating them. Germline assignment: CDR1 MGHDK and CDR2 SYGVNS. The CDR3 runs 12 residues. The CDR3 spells CASSETTYGYTF. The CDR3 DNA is TGTGCCAGCAGTGAAACCACCTATGGCTACACCTTC.

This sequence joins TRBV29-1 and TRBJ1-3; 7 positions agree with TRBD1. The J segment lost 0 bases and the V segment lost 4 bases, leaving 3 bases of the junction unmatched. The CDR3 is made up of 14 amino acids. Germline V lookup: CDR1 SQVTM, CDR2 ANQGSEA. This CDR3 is CSVGYRGSGNTIYF. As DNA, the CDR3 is TGCAGCGTTGGTTACAGGGGCTCTGGAAACACCATATATTTT.

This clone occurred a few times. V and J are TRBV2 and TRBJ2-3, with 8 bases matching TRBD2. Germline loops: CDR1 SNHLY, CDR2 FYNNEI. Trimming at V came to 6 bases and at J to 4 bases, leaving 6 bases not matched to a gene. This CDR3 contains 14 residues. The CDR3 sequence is CASRAGLGADTQYF. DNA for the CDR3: TGTGCCAGCAGGGCGGGACTAGGGGCAGATACGCAGTATTTT. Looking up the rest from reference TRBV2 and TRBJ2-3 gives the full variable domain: EPEVTQTPSHQVTQMGQEVILRCVPISNHLYFYWYRQILGQKVEFLVSFYNNEISEKSEIFDDQFSVERPDGSNFTLKIRSTKLEDSAMYFCASRAGLGADTQYFGPGTRLTVL.

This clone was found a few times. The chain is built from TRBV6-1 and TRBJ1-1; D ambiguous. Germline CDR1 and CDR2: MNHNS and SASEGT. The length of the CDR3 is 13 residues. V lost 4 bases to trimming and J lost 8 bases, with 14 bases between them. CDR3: CASSAGQVVEAFF. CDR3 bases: TGTGCCAGCAGTGCCGGCCAGGTGGTCGAAGCTTTCTTT.

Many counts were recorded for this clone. CDR3 bases: TGTGCCAGCTCACCATGGACAGGGCTCACAGATACGCAGTATTTT. Translated, it gives CASSPWTGLTDTQYF. The V and J genes are TRBV18 and TRBJ2-3, with TRBD1 matching over 8 bases. CDR3 length: 15 amino acids. The germline gives CDR1 KGHSH, CDR2 LQKENI. J lost 2 bases, V lost 2 bases, and 3 bases had no gene match.

This CDR3 is CASLWGGDTEAFF. In nucleotides, the CDR3 is TGTGCCAGCTTGTGGGGCGGAGACACTGAAGCTTTCTTT. The chain joins TRBV2 to TRBJ1-1; possible D gene TRBD1, 5 bases. V lost 8 bases, J lost 3 bases, and 13 bases lay in between. Germline-derived CDR1 and CDR2 are SNHLY and FYNNEI. The CDR3 extends over 13 amino acids.

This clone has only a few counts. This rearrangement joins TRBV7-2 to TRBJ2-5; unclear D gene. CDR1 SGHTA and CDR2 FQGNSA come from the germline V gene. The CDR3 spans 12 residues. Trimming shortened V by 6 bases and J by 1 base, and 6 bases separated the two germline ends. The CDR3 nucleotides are TGTGCCAGCAGTCGGCCCCAAGAGACCCAGTACTTC. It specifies CASSRPQETQYF.

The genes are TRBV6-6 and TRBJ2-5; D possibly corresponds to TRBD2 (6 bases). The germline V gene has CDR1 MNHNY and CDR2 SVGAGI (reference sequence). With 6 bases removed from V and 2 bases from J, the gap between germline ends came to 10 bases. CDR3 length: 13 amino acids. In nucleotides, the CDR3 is TGTGCCAGCAGCAGGGACTCTCAAGAGACCCAGTACTTC. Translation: CASSRDSQETQYF.

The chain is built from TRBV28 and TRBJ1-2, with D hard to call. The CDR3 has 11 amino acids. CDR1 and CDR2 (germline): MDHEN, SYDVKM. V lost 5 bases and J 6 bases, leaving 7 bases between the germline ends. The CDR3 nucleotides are TGTGCCAGCAGTGTAGGGAATGGCTACACCTTC. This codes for CASSVGNGYTF.

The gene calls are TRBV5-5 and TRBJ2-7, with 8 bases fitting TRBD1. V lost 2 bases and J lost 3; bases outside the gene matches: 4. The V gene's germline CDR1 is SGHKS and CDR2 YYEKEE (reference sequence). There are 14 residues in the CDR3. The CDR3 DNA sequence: TGTGCCAGCAGCTTTCAGGGGGCCAGCTACGAGCAGTACTTC. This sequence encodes CASSFQGASYEQYF.

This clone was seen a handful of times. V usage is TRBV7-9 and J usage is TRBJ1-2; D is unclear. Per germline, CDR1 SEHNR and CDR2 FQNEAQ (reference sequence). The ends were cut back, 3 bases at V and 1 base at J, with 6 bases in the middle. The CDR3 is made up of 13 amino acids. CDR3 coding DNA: TGTGCCAGCAGCTTGCTGTATAACTATGGCTACACCTTC. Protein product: CASSLLYNYGYTF.